This T cell receptor beta chain was sequenced in a study of T cell responses to AZD1222 COVID-19 vaccine. TCRdb's table, derived via immunoSEQ multiplex PCR, lists solely in-frame clones and lacks some. Of around 120,000 clones in the sample, roughly nine tenths were seen once. The length of the CDR3 is 14 residues. V was pared by 8 bases and J by 5 bases, with 9 bases of the junction left unmatched. The germline V gene has CDR1 MDHEN and CDR2 SYDVKM. This TCR was recovered from an adult in good health. The chain links TRBV28 to TRBJ2-7, with 10 bases matching TRBD1. The specimen was peripheral blood, collected on day 0 of AZD1222 vaccination. The CDR3 DNA is TGTGCCAGCTCTAACCGGGACAGGGGTAACGAGCAGTACTTC. It encodes CASSNRDRGNEQYF.